This T cell receptor beta chain is from a study of PD-1 blockade in classical Hodgkin lymphoma. Study-level points and caveats: Exclusion applied to patients who initiated nivolumab less than 1 year following ASCT. Complete responders showed a baseline diversity that resembled the diversity of newly diagnosed patients. Before treatment, TCR diversity in newly diagnosed patients was reportedly lower than in healthy donors.

V lost 3 bases to trimming and J lost 0 bases; unmatched junction nucleotides: 4. Germline CDR1 and CDR2: MNHEY and SMNVEV (reference sequence). This CDR3 region has 15 residues. Time point noted: cycle 4 day 1 (C4D1), after 5 to 7 weeks of nivolumab. The patients all showed relapse after autologous stem cell transplantation, while their brentuximab vedotin exposure varied. CD4+ T cells were purified from thawed PBMCs by negative selection. Measured with immunoSEQ multiplex PCR; TCRdb has only the in-frame clones, and not every one. This table holds over 25,000 clones, 86% found once. A remark on this clone: The antigen is not known.

Sequencing used CD4+ T cells from blood, obtained before the fourth cycle of nivolumab. The source of this sequence is a human donor with classical Hodgkin lymphoma. The chain employs TRBV27 and TRBJ2-7; TRBD2 matches at 8 bases. CDR3 loop: CASSFTSGSSYEQYF. For the CDR3, the DNA is TGTGCCAGCAGTTTTACTAGCGGTAGCTCCTACGAGCAGTACTTC.